The rows below give T cell receptor beta chains drawn from one sample of a study of cytomegalovirus exposure and HLA in healthy donors. Method: immunoSEQ multiplex PCR; TCRdb's copy keeps in-frame clones and lacks some. The sample includes some 140,000 clones, less than 90% of them seen just once. The sequencing input was PBMCs. All receptors come from a man between 18 and 35 years old in good health and CMV-seropositive. CDR3s leave out the opening cysteine and the closing phenylalanine or tryptophan.

J: TRBJ2-7
V: TRBV28
CDR3: ASSLRGGAYEQY

J: TRBJ2-3
V: TRBV7-6
CDR3: ASSFMTGGTDTQY

J: TRBJ1-5
V: TRBV4-1
CDR3: ASSEREYSNQPQH

J: TRBJ2-5
V: TRBV5-4
CDR3: ASSPGTARQETQY

J: TRBJ2-7
V: TRBV7-3
CDR3: ASSLPGYEQY

J: TRBJ2-1
V: TRBV25-1
CDR3: ASSEGGLAGRNEQF

J: TRBJ1-2
V: TRBV29-1
CDR3: SVDYIPGSNYGYT

J: TRBJ2-7
V: TRBV9
CDR3: ASSPRTSGRFYEQY

J: TRBJ2-6
V: TRBV7-3
CDR3: ASSSPGQGSGANVLT

J: TRBJ1-6
V: TRBV6-7
CDR3: ASSSSQGRDSPLH

J: TRBJ2-1
V: TRBV4-3
CDR3: ASSQEQPLYNEQF

J: TRBJ1-5
V: TRBV4-1
CDR3: ASSQDGGSLNQPQH

J: TRBJ1-5
V: TRBV27
CDR3: ASSLSIYGLSNQPQH

J: TRBJ2-7
V: TRBV5-1
CDR3: ASSSGSVEQY

J: TRBJ1-2
V: TRBV7-3
CDR3: ASSLGTGYGYT

J: TRBJ2-7
V: TRBV14
CDR3: ASSQDFEREQY

J: TRBJ2-7
V: TRBV11-2
CDR3: ASSIGTSAYEQY

J: TRBJ2-7
V: TRBV18
CDR3: ASSPSTTDYEQY

J: TRBJ2-1
V: TRBV7-6
CDR3: ASSPPGQNYNEQF

J: TRBJ1-3
V: TRBV6-1
CDR3: ASWDNSGNTIY

J: TRBJ2-1
V: TRBV27
CDR3: ASSLGDRDLALF

J: TRBJ1-4
V: TRBV4-3
CDR3: ASSRTQGSPGEKLF

J: TRBJ1-4
V: TRBV4-3
CDR3: ASSQEVAGVDNEKLF

J: TRBJ2-3
V: TRBV4-3
CDR3: ASSQWTGPTDTQY

J: TRBJ2-1
V: TRBV5-6
CDR3: ASSLVPGREQF

J: TRBJ2-2
V: TRBV9
CDR3: ASSRPGQGGLSGELF

J: TRBJ1-1
V: TRBV5-6
CDR3: ASSPTGVSNTEAF

J: TRBJ1-2
V: TRBV7-2
CDR3: ASSFRQPSNYGYT

J: TRBJ2-7
V: TRBV25-1
CDR3: ASSEVRDTRYEQY

J: TRBJ2-7
V: TRBV7-8
CDR3: ASSRQGYEQY

J: TRBJ2-7
V: TRBV25-1
CDR3: ASIRQGAYEQY

J: TRBJ1-3
V: TRBV4-2
CDR3: ASSQQGGDGNTIY

J: TRBJ2-1
V: TRBV5-4
CDR3: ASSLETSGLYNEQF

J: TRBJ1-2
V: TRBV18
CDR3: ASSPMGRGAYGYT

J: TRBJ2-7
V: TRBV27
CDR3: ASSIGQGAYEQY